Presented here are 13 T cell receptor beta chains from one specimen sequenced in a study of response to subunit inactivated influenza vaccine. TCRdb reanalysed the RT-PCR reads using MiXCR and keeps one entry per CDR3 protein. The table lists roughly 700,000 distinct CDR3 sequences, around 14% of them singletons. The input for sequencing was PBMCs from blood, taken roughly 15 days before vaccination. The receptors were gathered from a man between 45 and 60 years old who received an inactivated influenza vaccine.

This chain connects TRBV18 to TRBJ2-2; TRBD1 matches at 8 bases. The germline gives CDR1 KGHSH, CDR2 LQKENI. With 2 bases clipped from V and 1 base from J, the junction kept 3 bases outside the gene matches. The CDR3 is 16 residues long. The CDR3 protein is CASSPTGGRNTGELFF. CDR3 DNA: TGTGCCAGCTCACCAACAGGGGGACGGAACACCGGGGAGCTGTTTTTT.

The rearrangement links TRBV7-8 to TRBJ2-2; 7 bases agree with TRBD1. The CDR3 covers 13 residues. J was trimmed by 7 bases and V by 4 bases; bases with no gene match: 3. Germline loops: CDR1 SGHVS, CDR2 FQNEAQ. The CDR3 sequence: CASSYRGIGELFF. CDR3 in DNA: TGTGCCAGCAGCTACAGGGGAATCGGGGAGCTGTTTTTT.

This clonotype has only a few counts. This chain connects TRBV10-3 to TRBJ2-7; tentatively, D is TRBD1 or TRBD2 (6 bases each). CDR3 length: 15 amino acids. From germline, CDR1 is ENHRY and CDR2 SYGVKD. The V end lost 0 bases, the J end lost 6 bases, and 15 bases lay between the germline ends. The chain's CDR3 is CAISESGGREAEQYF. The CDR3 nucleotides are TGTGCCATCAGTGAGTCGGGGGGCAGGGAGGCCGAGCAGTACTTC.

In this sample, this clonotype turned up a few times. This may be a read error, as it is one base from a much larger clone. The J gene is TRBJ2-2, the V gene TRBV6-2 or TRBV6-3, with D unresolved. Germline V gives CDR1 MNHEY, CDR2 SVGEGT. V was shortened by 5 bases and J by 4 bases, with 5 bases between the two germline ends. The length of the CDR3 is 12 residues. The CDR3 nucleotides are TGTGCCAGCAGTGACCCCACCGGGGAGCTGTTTTTT. It yields the protein CASSDPTGELFF.

This clonotype was observed a handful of times. The J gene is TRBJ2-5, the V gene TRBV30; 9 bases agree with TRBD2. Trimming at V came to 2 bases and at J to 8 bases, leaving 12 bases not matched to a gene. The CDR3 covers 15 residues. Germline loops: CDR1 GTSNPN, CDR2 SVGIG (reference sequence). CDR3 amino acids: CAWSISGGTGSTQYF. In DNA, the CDR3 is TGTGCCTGGAGTATTAGCGGGGGTACGGGGAGTACCCAGTACTTC.

The chain carries TRBV15 and TRBJ2-2; TRBD2 agrees at 13 bases. The CDR3 runs 16 residues. Germline trimming cut 2 bases from V and 4 bases from J; bases unmatched to any gene: 1. Germline V gene sequence: CDR1 LNHNV, CDR2 YYDKDF (reference sequence). The CDR3: CATSRRLAGGTGELFF. Written as DNA, the CDR3 is TGTGCCACCAGCAGACGACTAGCGGGAGGCACCGGGGAGCTGTTTTTT.

The V and J genes are TRBV7-2 and TRBJ2-1; 10 nucleotides line up with TRBD2. The CDR3 runs 17 residues. V gave up 5 bases and J gave up 0 bases; unmatched junction bases: 7. CDR1 is SGHTA and CDR2 is FQGNSA in the germline V gene. CDR3 sequence (DNA): TGTGCCAGCAGCATTAGTAGCGGGAGGCCCTCCTACAATGAGCAGTTCTTC. It codes for CASSISSGRPSYNEQFF.

The gene calls are TRBV7-3 and TRBJ1-6, with unresolved D. The germline V gene encodes CDR1 SGHTA and CDR2 FQGTGA. This CDR3 region has 13 residues. V dropped 4 bases and J dropped 9 bases, with 10 bases sitting between them. CDR3 region: CASSSGGFSPLHF. CDR3 sequence (DNA): TGTGCCAGCAGCTCCGGAGGGTTTTCACCCCTCCACTTT.

This clonotype has a handful of counts. The V gene is TRBV30, the J gene TRBJ1-1, with D maybe TRBD1 (6 bases). V lost 7 bases and J 12 bases, leaving 18 bases between the germline ends. Germline lookup yields CDR1 GTSNPN and CDR2 SVGIG (reference sequence). This CDR3 contains 11 residues. For the CDR3, the DNA is TGTGCCTTTAACACAGGGAGGCTGACTTTCTTT. Protein sequence: CAFNTGRLTFF.

This clonotype was found a few times. The V and J genes are TRBV6-2 or TRBV6-3 and TRBJ2-2; 7 positions agree with TRBD2. Per the germline V gene, CDR1 is MNHEY and CDR2 is SVGEGT. The CDR3 covers 17 residues. V was pared by 6 bases and J by 0 bases, with 10 bases of the junction left unmatched. The CDR3 sequence: CASRGPAGPTNTGELFF. As DNA, the CDR3 is TGTGCCAGCAGGGGTCCAGCGGGACCTACGAACACCGGGGAGCTGTTTTTT.

The chain combines TRBV5-1 with TRBJ2-7; the D is unclear. Germline CDR1 and CDR2: SGHRS and YFSETQ. The CDR3 has 15 residues. Deletions cut 4 bases from V and 0 bases from J, with 14 bases between. The CDR3, as DNA: TGCGCCAGCAGCCCCCGGCAGGCAAGCTCCTACGAGCAGTACTTC. Residues: CASSPRQASSYEQYF.

This clonotype was recorded at least ten times. The chain joins TRBV12-3 or TRBV12-4 to TRBJ1-1; D unclear. The CDR3 loop spans 14 amino acids. Trimming pared 2 bases from V and 1 base from J, leaving 8 bases between. The CDR3 DNA reads TGTGCCAGCAGTTTAACCGGGAGGAACACTGAAGCTTTCTTT. This sequence encodes CASSLTGRNTEAFF.

V gene TRBV15 combines with J gene TRBJ1-2, with D maybe TRBD1 (5 bases). V shed 0 bases and J shed 4 bases, with 12 bases lying between them. The CDR3 extends over 15 amino acids. Germline CDR1 LNHNV, CDR2 YYDKDF (reference sequence). The CDR3, as DNA: TGTGCCACCAGCAGAGATCCCCTGGGGACCTATGGCTACACCTTC. It codes for CATSRDPLGTYGYTF. Full variable domain (missing parts from reference TRBV15 and TRBJ1-2): DAMVIQNPRYQVTQFGKPVTLSCSQTLNHNVMYWYQQKSSQAPKLLFHYYDKDFNNEADTPDNFQSRRPNTSFCFLDIRSPGLGDTAMYLCATSRDPLGTYGYTFGSGTRLTVV.